This T cell receptor (beta chain) is from a study of molecular identifiers for immune sequencing clone quantification. Trimming took 6 bases from V and 9 from J, leaving 12 bases between them. CDR1 and CDR2 (germline): DFQATT, SNEGSKA (reference sequence). CDR3 size: 11 residues. TCRdb re-called the PCR reads with MiXCR, one entry per CDR3 protein. This table holds under 650,000 distinct CDR3 sequences, about 20% found once. V gene TRBV20-1 combines with J gene TRBJ2-1; perhaps TRBD1 as D (6 bases). The sample was naive CD8+ T cells from blood, with Jurkat cell RNA spiked in. Subset denoted: FACS-sorted CD8+CD4-CCR7+CD45RA+ naive T cells. This receptor was identified in a human donor in good health. Some libraries in this study had Jurkat cell RNA spiked in. The CDR3: CSATQGSEQFF. CDR3 DNA: TGCAGTGCGACACAGGGAAGTGAGCAGTTCTTC.